Sequencing of this T cell receptor (beta chain) was carried out in a study of tumor-infiltrating lymphocytes in oesophageal squamous cell carcinoma. TCRdb analysed the PCR reads with MiXCR anew, one entry per CDR3 protein. The table lists approximately 20,000 distinct CDR3 sequences, roughly 39% of them singletons, with 8% to 11% in the top ten. V lost 2 bases and J 3 bases, leaving 11 bases between the germline ends. Germline V gene lookup returns CDR1 SGHTA and CDR2 FQGTGA. The CDR3 spans 15 residues. Material: normal esophageal tissue next to the tumor. V gene TRBV7-3 combines with J gene TRBJ2-1; D is tentatively TRBD1 or TRBD2 (5 bases each). The TCR comes from a male donor with esophageal squamous cell carcinoma. CDR3 sequence reads: CASSLGGSVYNEQFF. The DNA for the CDR3 is TGTGCCAGCAGCTTAGGGGGTTCCGTCTACAATGAGCAGTTCTTC.